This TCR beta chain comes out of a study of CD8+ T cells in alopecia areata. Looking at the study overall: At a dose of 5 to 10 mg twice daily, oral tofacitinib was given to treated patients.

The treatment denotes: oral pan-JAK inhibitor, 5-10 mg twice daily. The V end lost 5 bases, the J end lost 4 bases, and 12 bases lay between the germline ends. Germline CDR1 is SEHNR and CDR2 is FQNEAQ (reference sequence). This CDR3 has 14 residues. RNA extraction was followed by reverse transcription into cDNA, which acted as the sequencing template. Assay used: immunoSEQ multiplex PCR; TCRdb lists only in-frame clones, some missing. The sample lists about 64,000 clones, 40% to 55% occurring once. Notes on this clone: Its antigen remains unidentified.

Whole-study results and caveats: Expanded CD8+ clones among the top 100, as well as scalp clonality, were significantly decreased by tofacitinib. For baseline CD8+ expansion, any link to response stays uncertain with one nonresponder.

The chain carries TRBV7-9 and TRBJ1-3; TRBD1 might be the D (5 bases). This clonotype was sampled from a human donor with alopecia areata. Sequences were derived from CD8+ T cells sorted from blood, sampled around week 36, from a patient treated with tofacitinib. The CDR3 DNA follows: TGTGCCAGCAGCGCGGGACTTACGGGAAACACCATATATTTT. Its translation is CASSAGLTGNTIYF.